This passage covers 20 T cell receptor beta chains from one sample sequenced in a study of CD8+ T cells in alopecia areata. It was cDNA, reverse transcribed from extracted RNA, that served as the sequencing template. TCRdb's table, derived via immunoSEQ multiplex PCR, lists solely in-frame clones and lacks some. The sample yields under 250,000 clones, just over 65% seen once. Treatment defined: oral pan-JAK inhibitor, 5-10 mg twice daily. Material: CD4+ T cells sorted from blood, obtained at approximately week 42, from a patient treated with tofacitinib. The origin of the receptors is a human donor with alopecia areata.

About this clone: At the DNA level, this CDR3 is encoded by other sequences in the same sample as well. The chain is built from TRBV10-3 and TRBJ1-6, with 9 bases matching TRBD1. Trimming took 2 bases from V and 7 from J; bases not matched to a gene: 0. In germline, CDR1 is ENHRY, CDR2 SYGVKD. The CDR3 has 14 residues. CDR3 DNA sequence: TGTGCCATCAGTGAGGGACAGGGGAATTCACCCCTCCACTTT. Translation: CAISEGQGNSPLHF.

V and J are TRBV5-1 and TRBJ2-3; TRBD1 aligns across 8 bases. V lost 4 bases and J lost 5; bases outside the gene matches: 3. Germline V gene data show CDR1 as SGHRS and CDR2 as YFSETQ. The CDR3 spans 13 residues. The DNA for the CDR3 is TGCGCCAGCAGCCCCGACAGGGGAGATACGCAGTATTTT. It codes for CASSPDRGDTQYF.

V is TRBV27 and J is TRBJ1-5, with D perhaps matching TRBD1 (5 bases). Trimming stripped 2 bases from V and 0 bases from J, with 8 bases between. Germline CDR1 MNHEY, CDR2 SMNVEV (reference sequence). The CDR3 has 15 residues. The CDR3 nucleotides read TGTGCCAGCAGTTTAGTAGGGGTTAGCAATCAGCCCCAGCATTTT. Translating gives CASSLVGVSNQPQHF.

The V call is TRBV29-1, the J call TRBJ1-4, with a weak D call TRBD1 (5 bases). V was cut by 7 bases and J by 10 bases, with 16 bases left in between. The CDR3 runs to 12 residues. Germline CDR1 is SQVTM and CDR2 is ANQGSEA. The DNA of the CDR3 is TGCAGCGCTCGACTGATCCAGGGAAAACTGTTTTTT. Residues: CSARLIQGKLFF. Full variable domain (remainder filled in from reference TRBV29-1 and TRBJ1-4): SAVISQKPSRDICQRGTSLTIQCQVDSQVTMMFWYRQQPGQSLTLIATANQGSEATYESGFVIDKFPISRPNLTFSTLTVSNMSPEDSSIYLCSARLIQGKLFFGSGTQLSVL.

V gene TRBV7-2 combines with J gene TRBJ2-3; 12 bases align to TRBD2. Germline assignment: CDR1 SGHTA and CDR2 FQGNSA. V shed 4 bases and J 4 bases; nucleotides not matched to a gene: 12. The CDR3 covers 18 residues. CDR3 loop: CASSSLTSGGAVADTQYF. The CDR3 coding sequence is TGTGCCAGCAGCTCCTTGACTAGCGGGGGAGCCGTTGCAGATACGCAGTATTTT.

The rearrangement links TRBV11-2 to TRBJ1-5; perhaps TRBD1 as D (6 bases). Germline CDR1 SGHAT, CDR2 FQNNGV. V was shortened by 4 bases and J by 7 bases, with 11 bases between the two germline ends. The CDR3 has 13 residues. CDR3 protein: CASSYTGYQPQHF. CDR3 DNA: TGTGCCAGCAGCTATACAGGGTACCAGCCCCAGCATTTT.

The table lists this clone with a few counts. V usage is TRBV7-9 and J usage is TRBJ2-3; 7 bases match TRBD2. CDR3 length: 16 residues. The germline V gene encodes CDR1 SEHNR and CDR2 FQNEAQ (reference sequence). J was trimmed by 2 bases and V by 7 bases; bases with no gene match: 12. The CDR3 loop reads CASTPPLAALTDTQYF. In nucleotides, the CDR3 is TGTGCCAGCACCCCACCTCTAGCGGCCCTCACAGATACGCAGTATTTT.

The chain uses TRBV29-1 and TRBJ2-1; TRBD2 aligns across 9 bases. There are 17 residues in the CDR3. With V trimmed by 6 bases and J by 1 base, 13 bases remained unmatched. The germline gives CDR1 SQVTM, CDR2 ANQGSEA. The CDR3 DNA follows: TGCAGCGTGTCGTCACTTAGCGGGGGATGGTCCTACAATGAGCAGTTCTTC. Its protein product is CSVSSLSGGWSYNEQFF.

V usage is TRBV19 and J usage is TRBJ1-4, with D possibly being TRBD1 (6 bases). Between the trimmed V and J ends, which lost 3 bases and 3 bases, there was a span of 8 bases. The length of the CDR3 is 14 residues. Germline V gives CDR1 LNHDA, CDR2 SQIVND (reference sequence). CDR3 amino acids: CASSIGQSNEKLFF. The CDR3 DNA is TGTGCCAGTAGTATCGGACAGTCTAATGAAAAACTGTTTTTT.

This chain joins TRBV5-4 and TRBJ2-7; TRBD1 matches at 8 bases. CDR1 and CDR2 (germline): SGHNT, YYREEE (reference sequence). The V gene end was trimmed by 2 bases and the J gene end by 7 bases; junction bases not matched to a gene: 8. The CDR3 is 14 residues long. CDR3 in amino acids: CASSLGQGRGEQYF. CDR3 nucleotides: TGTGCCAGCAGCTTAGGACAGGGCCGGGGGGAGCAGTACTTC.

On this clone itself: One end of the junction does not line up with germline, which may come from a read error. The chain links TRBV30 to TRBJ2-2; possible D gene TRBD2, 6 bases. The CDR3 sequence is 14 residues long. Germline loops: CDR1 GTSNPN, CDR2 SVGIG (reference sequence). CDR3: CAWSVLQGTGGLFF. CDR3 coding DNA: TGTGCCTGGAGTGTACTTCAGGGAACCGGGGGGCTGTTTTTT.

This chain joins TRBV29-1 and TRBJ1-3, with TRBD1 as a possible D gene (5 bases). The CDR3 has 13 amino acids. CDR1 and CDR2 from the germline V gene are SQVTM and ANQGSEA. Trimming removed 6 bases from V and 0 bases from J, with 9 bases in between. CDR3 DNA: TGCAGCGTCGGACATATCTCTGGAAACACCATATATTTT. Amino acids: CSVGHISGNTIYF. Using reference TRBV29-1 and TRBJ1-3 for the parts outside the CDR3, the full variable domain is SAVISQKPSRDICQRGTSLTIQCQVDSQVTMMFWYRQQPGQSLTLIATANQGSEATYESGFVIDKFPISRPNLTFSTLTVSNMSPEDSSIYLCSVGHISGNTIYFGEGSWLTVV.

The chain joins TRBV11-2 to TRBJ2-5, with 9 bases that match TRBD1. Losses at the gene ends were 7 bases for V and 4 bases for J; bases not matched to a gene: 1. Germline CDR1 and CDR2: SGHAT and FQNNGV. CDR3 size: 12 residues. The CDR3 region has the DNA TGTGCCAGCATGGGACAGGGAGAGACCCAGTACTTC. This gives the protein CASMGQGETQYF.

V is TRBV4-1 and J is TRBJ1-2, with unresolved D. The germline V gene has CDR1 MGHRA and CDR2 YSYEKL. With 4 bases removed from V and 4 bases from J, the gap between germline ends came to 10 bases. The CDR3 sequence is 13 residues long. CDR3 sequence: CASSPDRSYGYTF. CDR3 nucleotides: TGCGCCAGCAGCCCAGATAGGAGCTATGGCTACACCTTC.

The J gene is TRBJ2-3, the V gene TRBV18; D is uncertain. CDR3 length equals 13 residues. V was shortened by 0 bases and J by 7 bases, with 8 bases between the two germline ends. In germline, CDR1 is KGHSH, CDR2 LQKENI. This CDR3 reads CASSPPESYTQYF. The DNA of the CDR3 is TGTGCCAGCTCACCACCGGAGTCCTATACGCAGTATTTT.

This clone occurred a few times. The chain recombines TRBV13 with TRBJ2-3; the D gene is possibly TRBD1 (6 bases). V shed 5 bases and J shed 1 base, with 10 bases lying between them. CDR3 length: 14 residues. Germline V gives CDR1 PRHDT, CDR2 FYEKMQ (reference sequence). The DNA of the CDR3 is TGTGCCAGCAGCCAGGGGTCGGGCACAGATACGCAGTATTTT. This sequence encodes CASSQGSGTDTQYF.

This chain joins TRBV27 and TRBJ2-7, with 7 bases that match TRBD2. V was pared by 2 bases and J by 4 bases, with 17 bases of the junction left unmatched. The CDR3 runs to 18 residues. Germline CDR1 reads MNHEY; CDR2 reads SMNVEV (reference sequence). CDR3 protein: CASSLPLSAGRDFYEQYF. CDR3 coding DNA: TGTGCCAGCAGTTTACCTCTCTCAGCGGGACGGGATTTTTACGAGCAGTACTTC.

This rearrangement joins TRBV5-5 to TRBJ2-7; 12 bases fit TRBD1. Germline V gives CDR1 SGHKS, CDR2 YYEKEE (reference sequence). The junction had 16 bases not matched to a gene; V was cut back by 4 bases and J by 5 bases. There are 18 residues in the CDR3. CDR3 protein: CASSTTGTGGLVVHEQYF. The CDR3 DNA is TGTGCCAGCAGCACTACCGGGACAGGGGGCTTAGTCGTCCACGAGCAGTACTTC.

V and J are TRBV5-6 and TRBJ2-1; no reliable D call. CDR1 and CDR2 (germline): SGHDT, YYEEEE. The CDR3 covers 12 residues. Trimming took 1 base from V and 10 from J, leaving 9 bases between them. The CDR3 region is CASSLNSPEQFF. CDR3 nucleotides: TGTGCCAGCAGCTTGAATTCTCCCGAGCAGTTCTTC.

The CDR3: CSVGGTYTDTQYF. CDR3 nucleotides: TGCAGCGTTGGTGGGACTTACACAGATACGCAGTATTTT. J is TRBJ2-3 and V is TRBV29-1; perhaps TRBD2 as D (6 bases). With 4 bases removed from V and 2 bases from J, the gap between germline ends came to 10 bases. CDR1 and CDR2 from the germline V gene are SQVTM and ANQGSEA. This CDR3 is built from 13 residues.